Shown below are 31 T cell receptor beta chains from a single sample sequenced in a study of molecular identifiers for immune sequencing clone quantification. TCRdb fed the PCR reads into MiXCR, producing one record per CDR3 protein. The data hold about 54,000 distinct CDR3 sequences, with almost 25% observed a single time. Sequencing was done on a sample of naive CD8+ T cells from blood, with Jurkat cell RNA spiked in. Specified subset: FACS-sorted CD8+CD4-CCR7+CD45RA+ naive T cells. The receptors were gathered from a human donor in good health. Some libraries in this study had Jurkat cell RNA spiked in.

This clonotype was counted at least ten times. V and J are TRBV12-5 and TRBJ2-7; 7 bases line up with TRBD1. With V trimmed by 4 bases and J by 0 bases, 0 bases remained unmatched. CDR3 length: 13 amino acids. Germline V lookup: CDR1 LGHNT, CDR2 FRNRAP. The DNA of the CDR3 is TGTGCTAGTGGTTGGGACAGCTCCTACGAGCAGTACTTC. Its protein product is CASGWDSSYEQYF. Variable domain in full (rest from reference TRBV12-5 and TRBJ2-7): DARVTQTPRHKVTEMGQEVTMRCQPILGHNTVFWYRQTMMQGLELLAYFRNRAPLDDSGMPKDRFSAEMPDATLATLKIQPSEPRDSAVYFCASGWDSSYEQYFGPGTRLTVT.

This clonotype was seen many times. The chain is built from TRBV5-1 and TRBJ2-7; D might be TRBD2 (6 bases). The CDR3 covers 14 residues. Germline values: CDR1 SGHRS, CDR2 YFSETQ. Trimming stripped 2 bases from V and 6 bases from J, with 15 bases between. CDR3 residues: CASSFDGGVSEQYF. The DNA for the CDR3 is TGCGCCAGCAGCTTCGACGGCGGGGTGAGCGAGCAGTACTTC.

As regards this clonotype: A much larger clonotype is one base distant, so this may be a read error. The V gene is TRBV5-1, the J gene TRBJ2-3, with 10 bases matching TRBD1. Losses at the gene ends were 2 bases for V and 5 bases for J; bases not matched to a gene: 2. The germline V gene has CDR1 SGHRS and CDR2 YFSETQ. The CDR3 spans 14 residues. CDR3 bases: TGCGCCAGCAGCTTTGGACAGGGGGAAGATACGCAGTATTTT. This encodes CASSFGQGEDTQYF. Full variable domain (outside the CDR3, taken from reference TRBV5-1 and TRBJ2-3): KAGVTQTPRYLIKTRGQQVTLSCSPISGHRSVSWYQQTPGQGLQFLFEYFSETQRNKGNFPGRFSGRQFSNSRSEMNVSTLELGDSALYLCASSFGQGEDTQYFGPGTRLTVL.

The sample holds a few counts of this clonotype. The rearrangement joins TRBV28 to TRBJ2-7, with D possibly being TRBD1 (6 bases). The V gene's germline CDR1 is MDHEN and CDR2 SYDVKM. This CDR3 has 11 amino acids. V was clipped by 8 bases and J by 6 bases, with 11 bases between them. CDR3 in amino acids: CASALGAEQYF. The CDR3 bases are TGTGCCAGCGCTCTGGGGGCCGAGCAGTACTTC.

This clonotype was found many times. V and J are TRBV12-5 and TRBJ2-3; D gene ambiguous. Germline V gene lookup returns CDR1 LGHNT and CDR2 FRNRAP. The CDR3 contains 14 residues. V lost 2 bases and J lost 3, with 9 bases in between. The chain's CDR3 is CASGLHGLTDTQYF. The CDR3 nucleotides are TGTGCTAGTGGTTTGCACGGGCTTACAGATACGCAGTATTTT.

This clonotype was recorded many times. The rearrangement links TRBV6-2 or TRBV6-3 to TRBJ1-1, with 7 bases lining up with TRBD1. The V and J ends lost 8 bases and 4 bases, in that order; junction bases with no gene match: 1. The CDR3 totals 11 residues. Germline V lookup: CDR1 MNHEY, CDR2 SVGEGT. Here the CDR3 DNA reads TGTGCCAGCGGGGACAGCACTGAAGCTTTCTTT. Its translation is CASGDSTEAFF.

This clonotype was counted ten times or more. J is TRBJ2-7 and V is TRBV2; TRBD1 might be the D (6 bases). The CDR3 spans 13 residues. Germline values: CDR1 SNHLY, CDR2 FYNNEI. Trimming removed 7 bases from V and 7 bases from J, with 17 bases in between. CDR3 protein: CASIPLGAGEQYF. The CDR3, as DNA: TGTGCCAGCATTCCCCTGGGGGCTGGGGAGCAGTACTTC.

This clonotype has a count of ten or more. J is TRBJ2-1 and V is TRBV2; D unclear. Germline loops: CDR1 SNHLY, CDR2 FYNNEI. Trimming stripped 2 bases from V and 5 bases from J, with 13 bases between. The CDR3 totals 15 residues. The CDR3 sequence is CASSEPTSLNNEQFF. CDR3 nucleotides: TGTGCCAGCAGTGAACCCACTTCACTAAACAATGAGCAGTTCTTC.

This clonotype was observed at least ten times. The CDR3 spells CASSYSPGQGVNEQYF. The CDR3 nucleotides are TGTGCCAGCAGTTACTCCCCGGGACAGGGGGTCAACGAGCAGTACTTC. V and J are TRBV6-2 or TRBV6-3 and TRBJ2-7; 11 nucleotides match TRBD1. Looked up from germline, CDR1 is MNHEY and CDR2 is SVGEGT. V was clipped by 0 bases and J by 5 bases; unmatched bases: 6. The CDR3 consists of 16 residues.

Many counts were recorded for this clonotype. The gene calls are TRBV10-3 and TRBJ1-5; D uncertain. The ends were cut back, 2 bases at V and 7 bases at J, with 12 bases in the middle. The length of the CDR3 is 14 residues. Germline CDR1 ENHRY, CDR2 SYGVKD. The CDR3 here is CAISEERSGQPQHF. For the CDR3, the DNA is TGTGCCATCAGTGAGGAGCGGTCGGGCCAGCCCCAGCATTTT.

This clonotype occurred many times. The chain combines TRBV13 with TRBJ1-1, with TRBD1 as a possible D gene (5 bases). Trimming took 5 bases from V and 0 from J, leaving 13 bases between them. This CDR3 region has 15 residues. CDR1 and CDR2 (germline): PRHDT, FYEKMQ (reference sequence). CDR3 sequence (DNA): TGTGCCAGCAGCGCAAAGGGGATTATGAACACTGAAGCTTTCTTT. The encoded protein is CASSAKGIMNTEAFF.

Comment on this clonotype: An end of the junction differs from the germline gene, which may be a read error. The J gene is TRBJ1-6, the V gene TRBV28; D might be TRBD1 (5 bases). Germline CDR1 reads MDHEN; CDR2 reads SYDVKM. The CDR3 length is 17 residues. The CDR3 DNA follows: TGTGCCAGCAGTGAATTGACAGCGAGCTCCTATAATACACCCCTCCACTTT. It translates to CASSELTASSYNTPLHF.

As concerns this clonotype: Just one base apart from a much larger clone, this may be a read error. CDR3 sequence reads: CASSPGQAGYEQYF. Written as DNA, the CDR3 is TGTGCCAGCAGCCCGGGACAGGCGGGCTACGAGCAGTACTTC. The chain carries TRBV13 and TRBJ2-7; 8 positions agree with TRBD1. Germline trimming cut 5 bases from V and 3 bases from J; bases unmatched to any gene: 6. Germline CDR1 and CDR2: PRHDT and FYEKMQ (reference sequence). The CDR3 is made up of 14 amino acids.

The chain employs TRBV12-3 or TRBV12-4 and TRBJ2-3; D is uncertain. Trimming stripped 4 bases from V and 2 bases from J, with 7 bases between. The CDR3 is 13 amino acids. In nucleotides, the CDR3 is TGTGCCAGCAGTTGGGATACCACAGATACGCAGTATTTT. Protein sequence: CASSWDTTDTQYF.

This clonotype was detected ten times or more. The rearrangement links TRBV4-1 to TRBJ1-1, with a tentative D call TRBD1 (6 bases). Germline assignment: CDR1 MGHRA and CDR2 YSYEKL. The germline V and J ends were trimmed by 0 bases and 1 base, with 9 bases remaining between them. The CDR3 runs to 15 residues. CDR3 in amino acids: CASSQDQGRNTEAFF. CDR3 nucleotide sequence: TGCGCCAGCAGCCAAGATCAGGGGAGGAACACTGAAGCTTTCTTT.

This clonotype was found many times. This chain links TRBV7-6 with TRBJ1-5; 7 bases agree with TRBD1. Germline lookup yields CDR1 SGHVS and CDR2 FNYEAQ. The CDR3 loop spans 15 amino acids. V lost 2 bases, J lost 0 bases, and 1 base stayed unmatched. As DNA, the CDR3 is TGTGCCAGCAGCTTATACAGGGGTAGCAATCAGCCCCAGCATTTT. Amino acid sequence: CASSLYRGSNQPQHF. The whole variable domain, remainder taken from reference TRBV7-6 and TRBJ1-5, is GAGVSQSPRYKVTKRGQDVALRCDPISGHVSLYWYRQALGQGPEFLTYFNYEAQQDKSGLPNDRFSAERPEGSISTLTIQRTEQRDSAMYRCASSLYRGSNQPQHFGDGTRLSIL.

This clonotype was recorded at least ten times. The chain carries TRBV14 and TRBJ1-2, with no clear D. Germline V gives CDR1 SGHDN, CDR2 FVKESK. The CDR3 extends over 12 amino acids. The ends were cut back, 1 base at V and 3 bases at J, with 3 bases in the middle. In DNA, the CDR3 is TGTGCCAGCAGCCAAGCTCACTATGGCTACACCTTC. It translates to CASSQAHYGYTF.

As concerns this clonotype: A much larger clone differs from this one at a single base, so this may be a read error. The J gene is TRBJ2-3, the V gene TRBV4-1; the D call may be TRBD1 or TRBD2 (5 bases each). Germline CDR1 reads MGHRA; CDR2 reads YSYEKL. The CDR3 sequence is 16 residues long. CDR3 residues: CASSQGATPSTGTQYF. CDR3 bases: TGCGCCAGCAGCCAAGGGGCTACGCCTAGCACAGGTACGCAGTATTTT.

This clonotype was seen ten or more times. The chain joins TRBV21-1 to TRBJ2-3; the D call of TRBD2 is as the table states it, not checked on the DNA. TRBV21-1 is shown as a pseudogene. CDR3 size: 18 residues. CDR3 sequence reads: CASSKTRVAGGHTDTQYF. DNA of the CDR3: TGTGCCAGCAGCAAGACTCGTGTAGCGGGGGGACACACAGATACGCAGTATTTT.

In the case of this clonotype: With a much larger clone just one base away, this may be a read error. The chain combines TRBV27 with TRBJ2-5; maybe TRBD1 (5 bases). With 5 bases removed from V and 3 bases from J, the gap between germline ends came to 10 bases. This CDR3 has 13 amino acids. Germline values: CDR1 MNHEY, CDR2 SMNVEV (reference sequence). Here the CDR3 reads CASSRGAEETQYF. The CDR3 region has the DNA TGTGCCAGCAGTCGTGGGGCCGAAGAGACCCAGTACTTC.

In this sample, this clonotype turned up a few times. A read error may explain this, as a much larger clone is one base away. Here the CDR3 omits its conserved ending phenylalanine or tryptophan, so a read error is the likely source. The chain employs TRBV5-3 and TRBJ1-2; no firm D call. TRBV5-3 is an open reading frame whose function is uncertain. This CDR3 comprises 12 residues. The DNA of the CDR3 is TGTGCCAGCAGCTTGGAGAACGGCGGCTACACCCTC. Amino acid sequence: CASSLENGGYTL.

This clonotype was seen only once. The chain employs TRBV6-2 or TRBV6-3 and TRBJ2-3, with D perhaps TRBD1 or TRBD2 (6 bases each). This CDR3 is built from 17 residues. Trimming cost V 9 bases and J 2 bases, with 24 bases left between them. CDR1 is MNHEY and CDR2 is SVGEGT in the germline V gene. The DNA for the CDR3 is TGTGCCAGGAGTCACTCTCTAGGGGGGCGCCTCACAGATACGCAGTATTTT. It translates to CARSHSLGGRLTDTQYF.

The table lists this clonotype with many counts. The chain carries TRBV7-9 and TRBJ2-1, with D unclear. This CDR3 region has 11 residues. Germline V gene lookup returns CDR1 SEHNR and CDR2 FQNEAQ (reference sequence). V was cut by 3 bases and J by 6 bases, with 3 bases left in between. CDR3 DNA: TGTGCCAGCAGCTTTTCCAATGAGCAGTTCTTC. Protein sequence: CASSFSNEQFF.

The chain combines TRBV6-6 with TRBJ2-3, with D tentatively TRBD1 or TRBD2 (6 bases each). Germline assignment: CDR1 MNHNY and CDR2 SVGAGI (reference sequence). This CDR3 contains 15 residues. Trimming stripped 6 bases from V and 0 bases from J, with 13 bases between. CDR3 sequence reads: CASSPGGLSTDTQYF. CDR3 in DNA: TGTGCCAGCAGCCCCGGGGGCCTTAGCACAGATACGCAGTATTTT.

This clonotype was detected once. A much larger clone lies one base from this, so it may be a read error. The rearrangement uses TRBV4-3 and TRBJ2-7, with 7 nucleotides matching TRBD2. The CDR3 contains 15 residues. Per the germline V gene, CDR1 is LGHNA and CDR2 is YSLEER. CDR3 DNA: TGCGCCAGCCGCCAAGATAGCGGGTCCTACTACGAGCAGTACTTC. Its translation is CASRQDSGSYYEQYF.

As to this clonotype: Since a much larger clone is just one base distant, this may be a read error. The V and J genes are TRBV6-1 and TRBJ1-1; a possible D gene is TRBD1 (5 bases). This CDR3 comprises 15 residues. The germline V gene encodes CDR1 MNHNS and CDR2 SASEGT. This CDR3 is CGSSELIRGGTEAFF. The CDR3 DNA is TGTGGCAGCAGTGAACTTATTAGGGGCGGAACTGAAGCTTTCTTT.

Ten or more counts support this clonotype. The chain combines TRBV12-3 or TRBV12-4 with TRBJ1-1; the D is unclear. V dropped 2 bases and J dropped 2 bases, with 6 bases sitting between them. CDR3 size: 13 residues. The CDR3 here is CASSLHGNTEAFF. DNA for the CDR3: TGTGCCAGCAGTTTACACGGCAACACTGAAGCTTTCTTT.

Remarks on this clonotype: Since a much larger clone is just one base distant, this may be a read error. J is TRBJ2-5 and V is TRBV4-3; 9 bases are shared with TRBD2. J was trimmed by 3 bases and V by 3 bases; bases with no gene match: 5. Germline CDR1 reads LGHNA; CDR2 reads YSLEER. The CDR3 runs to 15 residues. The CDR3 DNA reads TGCGCCAGCAGCCACGGACTAGCGACGGAAGAGACCCAGTACTTC. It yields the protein CASSHGLATEETQYF.

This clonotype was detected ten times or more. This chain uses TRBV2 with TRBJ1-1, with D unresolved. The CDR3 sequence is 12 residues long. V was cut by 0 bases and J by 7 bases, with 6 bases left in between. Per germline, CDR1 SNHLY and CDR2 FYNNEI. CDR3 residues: CASSEAGYEAFF. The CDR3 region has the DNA TGTGCCAGCAGTGAAGCTGGGTATGAAGCTTTCTTT.

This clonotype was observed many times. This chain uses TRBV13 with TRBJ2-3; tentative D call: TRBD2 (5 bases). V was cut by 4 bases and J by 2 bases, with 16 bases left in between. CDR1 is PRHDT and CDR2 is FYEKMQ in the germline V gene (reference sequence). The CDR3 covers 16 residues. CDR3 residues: CASSSGDTRNTDTQYF. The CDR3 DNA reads TGTGCCAGCAGCTCCGGGGATACTAGAAACACAGATACGCAGTATTTT.

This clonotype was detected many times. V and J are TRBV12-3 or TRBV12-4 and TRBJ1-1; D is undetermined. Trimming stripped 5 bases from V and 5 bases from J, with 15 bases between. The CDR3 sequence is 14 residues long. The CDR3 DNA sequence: TGTGCCAGCAGTCAGGCCAGGCGGATAACTGAAGCTTTCTTT. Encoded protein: CASSQARRITEAFF.